This T cell receptor beta chain was sequenced during a study of T cell repertoires in cytomegalovirus infection. With respect to this clonotype: Its antigen is currently unknown.

Each CDR3 protein is one row after TCRdb ran MiXCR on the reads. The table has hundreds of thousands of distinct CDR3 sequences, around 29% seen once; the top ten hold 15% to 25%. V lost 5 bases, J lost 0 bases, and 11 bases lay in between. Germline V CDR1 and CDR2: MDHEN, SYDVKM. This CDR3 is 14 amino acids long. The clonotype originates from a human donor in good health (CMV status not recorded). Some clones in this sample may be carry-over from other donors' samples. Sequencing was performed on cultured PBMCs, taken from culture after CMV antigen stimulation. This chain uses TRBV28 with TRBJ2-7; D remains ambiguous. CDR3 DNA sequence: TGTGCCAGCAGTACCCCCGAGAGCTCCTACGAGCAGTACTTC. It yields the protein CASSTPESSYEQYF.